One sample yielded the 15 T cell receptor beta chains listed below, sequenced in a study of blood T cell repertoires in COVID-19. Only in-frame clones appear in the TCRdb table, and some are missing; sequencing was by immunoSEQ multiplex PCR. The table includes about 120,000 clones, roughly four fifths detected once. Sequencing was done on a sample of peripheral blood. The receptors originated from a human donor in a cohort sampled during active COVID-19.

The chain has TRBV6-2 or TRBV6-3 and TRBJ2-3, with 9 positions matching TRBD2. The length of the CDR3 is 18 residues. CDR1 is MNHEY and CDR2 is SVGEGT in the germline V gene. V was clipped by 2 bases and J by 1 base; unmatched bases: 10. CDR3 protein: CASSYRSGGHPGTDTQYF. The CDR3 DNA reads TGTGCCAGCAGTTACCGTAGCGGGGGCCACCCCGGCACAGATACGCAGTATTTT.

The J gene is TRBJ2-1, the V gene TRBV5-1, with 8 bases matching TRBD2. Germline V gene data show CDR1 as SGHRS and CDR2 as YFSETQ. With 1 base clipped from V and 2 bases from J, the junction kept 2 bases outside the gene matches. The CDR3 runs 15 residues. The CDR3 sequence: CASSLPGLAYNEQFF. The CDR3 coding sequence is TGCGCCAGCAGCTTGCCGGGACTAGCCTACAATGAGCAGTTCTTC.

This chain uses TRBV6-5 with TRBJ1-1; TRBD1 is a possible D gene (5 bases). V lost 2 bases, J lost 0 bases, and 10 bases lay in between. The CDR3 loop spans 15 amino acids. Germline V lookup: CDR1 MNHEY, CDR2 SVGAGI. In DNA form, the CDR3 reads TGTGCCAGCAGTTACGGTCAGGGCTTGAACACTGAAGCTTTCTTT. It codes for CASSYGQGLNTEAFF.

This CDR3 is CASSLGPGQGVYEQYF. The CDR3 nucleotides read TGCGCCAGCAGCTTGGGCCCGGGACAGGGTGTCTACGAGCAGTACTTC. J is TRBJ2-7 and V is TRBV5-1, with 9 bases fitting TRBD1. The junction had 7 bases not matched to a gene; V was cut back by 0 bases and J by 3 bases. The CDR3 runs to 16 residues. The germline gives CDR1 SGHRS, CDR2 YFSETQ. The full variable domain, in which reference TRBV5-1 and TRBJ2-7 provide the parts outside the CDR3, is KAGVTQTPRYLIKTRGQQVTLSCSPISGHRSVSWYQQTPGQGLQFLFEYFSETQRNKGNFPGRFSGRQFSNSRSEMNVSTLELGDSALYLCASSLGPGQGVYEQYFGPGTRLTVT.

The rearrangement links TRBV7-2 to TRBJ2-1; tentatively, D is TRBD2 (5 bases). With 6 bases removed from V and 2 bases from J, the gap between germline ends came to 17 bases. The germline V gene has CDR1 SGHTA and CDR2 FQGNSA. This CDR3 region has 16 residues. DNA of the CDR3: TGTGCCAGCAGACCAAGTGTGACTACCCCCTACAATGAGCAGTTCTTC. Amino acid sequence: CASRPSVTTPYNEQFF. The full variable domain, with the rest looked up from reference TRBV7-2 and TRBJ2-1, is GAGVSQSPSNKVTEKGKDVELRCDPISGHTALYWYRQSLGQGLEFLIYFQGNSAPDKSGLPSDRFSAERTGGSVSTLTIQRTQQEDSAVYLCASRPSVTTPYNEQFFGPGTRLTVL.

This chain connects TRBV11-2 to TRBJ2-5, with a tentative D call TRBD2 (5 bases). With 5 bases removed from V and 7 bases from J, the gap between germline ends came to 17 bases. Germline CDR1 SGHAT, CDR2 FQNNGV. This CDR3 spans 14 amino acids. The chain's CDR3 is CASSLDLARGTQYF. The DNA for the CDR3 is TGTGCCAGCAGCCTCGACCTAGCCCGCGGGACCCAGTACTTC.

The chain carries TRBV9 and TRBJ2-1; D might be TRBD2 (6 bases). Looked up from germline, CDR1 is SGDLS and CDR2 is YYNGEE. The CDR3 is 18 residues long. V lost 0 bases, J lost 0 bases, and 16 bases lay in between. The CDR3: CASSVASPFGSSYNEQFF. CDR3 in DNA: TGTGCCAGCAGCGTAGCCAGTCCTTTCGGGAGCTCCTACAATGAGCAGTTCTTC. Variable domain in full (rest from reference TRBV9 and TRBJ2-1): DSGVTQTPKHLITATGQRVTLRCSPRSGDLSVYWYQQSLDQGLQFLIQYYNGEERAKGNILERFSAQQFPDLHSELNLSSLELGDSALYFCASSVASPFGSSYNEQFFGPGTRLTVL.

The V gene is TRBV15, the J gene TRBJ2-7; weak D call: TRBD1 (8 bases). The CDR3 is 17 residues long. The V end was cut by 0 bases, the J end by 3 bases, with 18 bases between. Germline V gene lookup returns CDR1 LNHNV and CDR2 YYDKDF (reference sequence). The CDR3 region has the DNA TGTGCCACCAGCAGAGAGTGGACAGGGAGGGGAAGCTACGAGCAGTACTTC. This sequence encodes CATSREWTGRGSYEQYF.

The chain has TRBV18 and TRBJ2-3; TRBD2 aligns across 7 bases. The V and J ends lost 1 base and 4 bases, in that order; junction bases with no gene match: 8. The CDR3 covers 16 residues. CDR1 and CDR2 (germline): KGHSH, LQKENI. The CDR3 sequence: CASSPRVLANADTQYF. CDR3 sequence (DNA): TGTGCCAGCTCACCACGGGTACTAGCGAATGCAGATACGCAGTATTTT.

This clone showed up just a few times. V usage is TRBV2 and J usage is TRBJ1-6, with 7 bases that match TRBD1. CDR3 length: 14 amino acids. Trimming took 6 bases from V and 7 from J; bases not matched to a gene: 6. The germline gives CDR1 SNHLY, CDR2 FYNNEI. The CDR3 protein is CASSLQQGNSPLHF. The DNA of the CDR3 is TGTGCCAGCAGCCTGCAACAGGGGAATTCACCCCTCCACTTT.

As for this clone: The junction differs from germline at one of its ends, possibly a read error. The chain employs TRBV2 and TRBJ2-5; D may be TRBD2 (5 bases). Germline CDR1 is SNHLY and CDR2 is FYNNEI. This CDR3 region has 12 residues. CDR3 sequence: CASSGGSETQYF. Here the CDR3 DNA reads TGTGCCAGTAGTGGCGGGTCAGAGACCCAGTACTTC.

The chain has TRBV18 and TRBJ1-4; D gene unclear. This CDR3 is built from 16 residues. Per the germline V gene, CDR1 is KGHSH and CDR2 is LQKENI. V lost 3 bases to trimming and J lost 1 base, with 12 bases between them. Here the CDR3 DNA reads TGTGCCAGCTCACCGCGACCGACGGGAACTAATGAAAAACTGTTTTTT. Translating it yields CASSPRPTGTNEKLFF.

The chain has TRBV11-2 and TRBJ2-5; 9 nucleotides match TRBD2. This CDR3 region has 16 residues. The germline V gene encodes CDR1 SGHAT and CDR2 FQNNGV. V was pared by 6 bases and J by 2 bases, with 10 bases of the junction left unmatched. The CDR3 region is CASSIAGAISQETQYF. The CDR3 coding sequence is TGTGCCAGCAGTATAGCGGGGGCGATCTCTCAAGAGACCCAGTACTTC.

The V gene is TRBV3-1 (or the pseudogene TRBV3-2), the J gene TRBJ1-2; D remains unclear. Germline lookup yields CDR1 LGHDT and CDR2 YNNKEL (reference sequence). The CDR3 length is 14 residues. Trimming pared 4 bases from V and 4 bases from J, leaving 13 bases between. This chain's CDR3 is CASSPSERSYGYTF. CDR3 bases: TGTGCCAGCAGCCCGAGTGAGAGGAGCTATGGCTACACCTTC.

The rearrangement joins TRBV28 to TRBJ1-2; 10 bases line up with TRBD1. After removal of 2 bases from V and 2 bases from J, the junction contained 5 bases not matched to a gene. The CDR3 is made up of 16 amino acids. Looked up from germline, CDR1 is MDHEN and CDR2 is SYDVKM. The CDR3 DNA follows: TGTGCCAGCAGTTTACCTGGGGGACAGGGGAACTATGGCTACACCTTC. Its protein product is CASSLPGGQGNYGYTF.